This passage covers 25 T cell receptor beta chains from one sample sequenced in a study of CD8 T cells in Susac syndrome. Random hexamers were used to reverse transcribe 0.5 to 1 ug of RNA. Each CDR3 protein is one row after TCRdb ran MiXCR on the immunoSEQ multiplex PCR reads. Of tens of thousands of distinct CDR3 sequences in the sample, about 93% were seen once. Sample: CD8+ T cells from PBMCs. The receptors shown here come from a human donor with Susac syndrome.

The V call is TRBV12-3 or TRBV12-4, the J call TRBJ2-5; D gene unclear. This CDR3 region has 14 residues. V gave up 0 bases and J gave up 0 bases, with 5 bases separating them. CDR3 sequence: CASSLAGYQETQYF. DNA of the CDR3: TGTGCCAGCAGTTTAGCAGGATACCAAGAGACCCAGTACTTC.

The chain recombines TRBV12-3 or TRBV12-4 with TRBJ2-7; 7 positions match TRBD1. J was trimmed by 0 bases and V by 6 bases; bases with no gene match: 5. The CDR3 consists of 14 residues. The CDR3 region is CASSGQAASYEQYF. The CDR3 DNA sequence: TGTGCCAGCAGCGGACAGGCTGCCTCCTACGAGCAGTACTTC.

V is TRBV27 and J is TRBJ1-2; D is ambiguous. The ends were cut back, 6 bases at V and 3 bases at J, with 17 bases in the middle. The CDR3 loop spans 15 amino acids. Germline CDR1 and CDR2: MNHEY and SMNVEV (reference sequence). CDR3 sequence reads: CASSPTTGMDYGYTF. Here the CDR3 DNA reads TGTGCCAGCAGCCCTACGACCGGAATGGACTATGGCTACACCTTC.

In nucleotides, the CDR3 is TGTGCCAGCAGTGAGACCGGGGGGAACTACAATGAGCAGTTCTTC. Protein: CASSETGGNYNEQFF. This chain joins TRBV2 and TRBJ2-1; 7 bases map to TRBD2. CDR1 and CDR2 (germline): SNHLY, FYNNEI. V lost 3 bases to trimming and J lost 3 bases; unmatched junction nucleotides: 5. CDR3 length: 15 residues.

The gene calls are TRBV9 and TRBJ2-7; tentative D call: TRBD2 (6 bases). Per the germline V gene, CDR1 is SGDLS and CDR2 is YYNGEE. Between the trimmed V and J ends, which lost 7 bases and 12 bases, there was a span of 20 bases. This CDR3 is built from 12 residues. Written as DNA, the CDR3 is TGTGCCAGCGGGGCCGGAGGGGTGGAACGGTACTTC. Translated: CASGAGGVERYF.

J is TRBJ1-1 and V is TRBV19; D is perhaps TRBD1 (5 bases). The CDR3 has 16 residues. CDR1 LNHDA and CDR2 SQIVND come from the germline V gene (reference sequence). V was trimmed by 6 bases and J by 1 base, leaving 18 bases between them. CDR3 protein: CASRFLGDFQNTEAFF. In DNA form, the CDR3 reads TGTGCCAGTAGATTTCTGGGGGACTTCCAGAACACTGAAGCTTTCTTT.

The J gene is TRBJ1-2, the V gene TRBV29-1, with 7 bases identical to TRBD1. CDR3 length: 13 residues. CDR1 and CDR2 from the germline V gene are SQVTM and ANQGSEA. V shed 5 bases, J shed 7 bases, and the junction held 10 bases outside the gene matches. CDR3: CSVRDSGGSGYTF. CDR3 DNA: TGCAGCGTTCGGGACAGCGGAGGGTCTGGCTACACCTTC.

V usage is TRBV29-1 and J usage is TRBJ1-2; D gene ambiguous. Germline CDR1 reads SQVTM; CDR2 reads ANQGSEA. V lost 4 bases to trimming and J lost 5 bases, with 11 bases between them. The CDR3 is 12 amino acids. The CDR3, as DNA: TGCAGCGTTGGCCCAGCGAGTTATGGCTACACCTTC. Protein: CSVGPASYGYTF.

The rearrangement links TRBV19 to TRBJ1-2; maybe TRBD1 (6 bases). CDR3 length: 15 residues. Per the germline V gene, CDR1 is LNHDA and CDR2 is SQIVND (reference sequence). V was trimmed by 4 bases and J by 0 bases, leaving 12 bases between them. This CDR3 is CASSTDSQPNYGYTF. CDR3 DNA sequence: TGTGCCAGTAGTACGGACAGCCAACCTAACTATGGCTACACCTTC.

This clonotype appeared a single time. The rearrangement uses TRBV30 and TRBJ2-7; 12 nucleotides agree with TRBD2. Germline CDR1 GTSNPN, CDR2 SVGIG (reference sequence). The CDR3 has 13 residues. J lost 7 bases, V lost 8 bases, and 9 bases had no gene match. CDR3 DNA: TGTGCCGGTCTAGCGGGAGGGGGGGTTGAGCAGTACTTC. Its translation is CAGLAGGGVEQYF.

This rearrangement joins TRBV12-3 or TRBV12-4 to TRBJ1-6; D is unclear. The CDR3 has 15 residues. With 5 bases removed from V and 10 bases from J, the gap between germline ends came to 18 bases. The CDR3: CASSLKTGLKSPLHF. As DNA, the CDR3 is TGTGCCAGCAGTCTCAAGACCGGCTTGAAGTCACCCCTCCACTTT.

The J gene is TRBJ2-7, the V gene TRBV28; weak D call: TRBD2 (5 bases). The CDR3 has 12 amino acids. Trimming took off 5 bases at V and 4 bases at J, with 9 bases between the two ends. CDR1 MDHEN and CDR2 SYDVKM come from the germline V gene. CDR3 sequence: CASSPPGYEQYF. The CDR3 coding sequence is TGTGCCAGCAGTCCCCCGGGGTACGAGCAGTACTTC.

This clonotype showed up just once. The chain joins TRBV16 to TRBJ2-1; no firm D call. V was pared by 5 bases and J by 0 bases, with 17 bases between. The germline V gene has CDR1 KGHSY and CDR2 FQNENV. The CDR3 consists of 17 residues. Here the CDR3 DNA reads TGTGCCAGCAGCAGGCCCGGAGATTCTAGCTCCTACAATGAGCAGTTCTTC. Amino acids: CASSRPGDSSSYNEQFF.

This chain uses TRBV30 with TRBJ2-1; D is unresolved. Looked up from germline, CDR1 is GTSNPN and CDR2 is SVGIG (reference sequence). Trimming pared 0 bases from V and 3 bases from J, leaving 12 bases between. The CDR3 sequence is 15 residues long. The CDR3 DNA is TGTGCCTGGAGTGTAGCGCGGATTTACTACAATGAGCAGTTCTTC. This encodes CAWSVARIYYNEQFF. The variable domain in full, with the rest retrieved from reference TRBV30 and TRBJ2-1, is SQTIHQWPATLVQPVGSPLSLECTVEGTSNPNLYWYRQAAGRGLQLLFYSVGIGQISSEVPQNLSASRPQDRQFILSSKKLLLSDSGFYLCAWSVARIYYNEQFFGPGTRLTVL.

This CDR3 is CATSDFGTHQPQHF. CDR3 nucleotide sequence: TGTGCCACCAGTGATTTTGGGACACATCAGCCCCAGCATTTT. The chain has TRBV24-1 and TRBJ1-5; tentative D call: TRBD1 (6 bases). In germline, CDR1 is KGHDR, CDR2 SFDVKD. The germline V and J ends were trimmed by 1 base and 5 bases, with 8 bases remaining between them. The CDR3 extends over 14 amino acids.

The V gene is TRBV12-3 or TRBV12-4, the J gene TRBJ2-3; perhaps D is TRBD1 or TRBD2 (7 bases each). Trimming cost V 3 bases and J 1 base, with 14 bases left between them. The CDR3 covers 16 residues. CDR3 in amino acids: CASSFKAGGGTDTQYF. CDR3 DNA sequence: TGTGCCAGCAGTTTTAAGGCAGGGGGGGGCACAGATACGCAGTATTTT.

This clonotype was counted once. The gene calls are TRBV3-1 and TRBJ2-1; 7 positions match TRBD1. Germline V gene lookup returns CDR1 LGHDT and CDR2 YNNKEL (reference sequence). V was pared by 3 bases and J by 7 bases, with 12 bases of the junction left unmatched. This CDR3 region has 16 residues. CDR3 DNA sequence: TGTGCCAGCAGCCACTCCGGGACAGTCCTGGAAAATGAGCAGTTCTTC. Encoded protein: CASSHSGTVLENEQFF.

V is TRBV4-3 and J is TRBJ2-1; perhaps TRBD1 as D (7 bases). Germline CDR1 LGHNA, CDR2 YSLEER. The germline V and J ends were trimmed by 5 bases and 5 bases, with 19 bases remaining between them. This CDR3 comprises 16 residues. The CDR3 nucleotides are TGCGCCAGCAGCGCGGGGACAGAAACCCGACACAATGAGCAGTTCTTC. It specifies CASSAGTETRHNEQFF.

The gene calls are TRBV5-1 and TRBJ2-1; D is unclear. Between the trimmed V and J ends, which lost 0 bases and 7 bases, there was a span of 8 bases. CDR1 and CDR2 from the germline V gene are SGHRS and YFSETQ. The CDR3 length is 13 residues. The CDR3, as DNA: TGCGCCAGCAGCTTGGCAGTGGGTAATGAGCAGTTCTTC. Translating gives CASSLAVGNEQFF. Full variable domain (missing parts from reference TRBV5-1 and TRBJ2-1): KAGVTQTPRYLIKTRGQQVTLSCSPISGHRSVSWYQQTPGQGLQFLFEYFSETQRNKGNFPGRFSGRQFSNSRSEMNVSTLELGDSALYLCASSLAVGNEQFFGPGTRLTVL.

The DNA of the CDR3 is TGCAGCGTTGTAGAAAACTATGGCTACACCTTC. This translates into CSVVENYGYTF. This chain links TRBV29-1 with TRBJ1-2; no clear D. Germline assignment: CDR1 SQVTM and CDR2 ANQGSEA. V dropped 4 bases and J dropped 2 bases, with 5 bases sitting between them. The CDR3 runs to 11 residues.

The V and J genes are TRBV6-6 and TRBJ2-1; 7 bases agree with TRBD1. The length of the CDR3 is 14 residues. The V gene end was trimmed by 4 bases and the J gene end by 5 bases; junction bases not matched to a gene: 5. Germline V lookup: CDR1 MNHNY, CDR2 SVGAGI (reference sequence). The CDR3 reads CASSWQGDDNEQFF. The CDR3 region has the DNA TGTGCCAGCAGTTGGCAGGGGGACGACAATGAGCAGTTCTTC.

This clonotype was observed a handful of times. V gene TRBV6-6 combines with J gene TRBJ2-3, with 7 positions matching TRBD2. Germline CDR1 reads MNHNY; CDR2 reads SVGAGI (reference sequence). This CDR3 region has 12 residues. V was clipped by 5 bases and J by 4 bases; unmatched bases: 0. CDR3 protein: CASSRGADTQYF. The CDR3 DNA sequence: TGTGCCAGCAGTCGGGGGGCAGATACGCAGTATTTT.

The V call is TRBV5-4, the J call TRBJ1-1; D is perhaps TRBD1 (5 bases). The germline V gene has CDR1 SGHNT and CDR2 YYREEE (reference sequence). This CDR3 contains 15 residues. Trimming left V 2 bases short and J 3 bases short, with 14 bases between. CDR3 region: CASSFGGTGYTEAFF. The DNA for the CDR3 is TGTGCCAGCAGCTTTGGAGGGACTGGTTACACTGAAGCTTTCTTT.

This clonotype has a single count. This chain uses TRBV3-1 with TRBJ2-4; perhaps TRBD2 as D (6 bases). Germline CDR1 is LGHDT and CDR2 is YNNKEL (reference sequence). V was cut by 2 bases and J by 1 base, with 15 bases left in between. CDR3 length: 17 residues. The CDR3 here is CASSQRGAGRAKNIQYF. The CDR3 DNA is TGTGCCAGCAGCCAAAGAGGGGCAGGGAGGGCCAAAAACATTCAGTACTTC.

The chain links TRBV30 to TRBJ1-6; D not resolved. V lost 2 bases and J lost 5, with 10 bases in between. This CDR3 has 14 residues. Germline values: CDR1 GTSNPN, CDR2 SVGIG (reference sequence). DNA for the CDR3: TGTGCCTGGAGTCCCGGGATTAATAATTCACCCCTCCACTTT. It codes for CAWSPGINNSPLHF.